This is a list of T cell receptor beta chains from one sample in a study of cytomegalovirus exposure and HLA in healthy donors. This table comes from immunoSEQ multiplex PCR, and its TCRdb copy is limited to in-frame clones, with some not included. The sample holds 150,000 to 200,000 clones, over 75% seen once. The sample was PBMCs. The receptors come from a girl in the first two years of life in good health and CMV-seronegative. Each CDR3 is given with its conserved first and last residue. Each record gives: V gene, clone size, D gene, J gene, CDR3 protein, CDR3 DNA. The D gene is left open where the match is weak. Clone size is not always given. Where it is, it says once, few, many or a class for expanded clones.

v_gene: TRBV4-2
abundance: -
d_gene: TRBD2
j_gene: TRBJ2-3
CDR3aa: CASSQVTSGGLNTQYF
CDR3nt: TGTGCCAGCAGCCAAGTGACTAGCGGGGGGTTAAATACGCAGTATTTT

v_gene: TRBV2
abundance: -
d_gene: -
j_gene: TRBJ2-5
CDR3aa: CASSDRGETQYF
CDR3nt: TGTGCCAGCAGTGACAGGGGAGAGACCCAGTACTTC

v_gene: TRBV5-1
abundance: -
d_gene: -
j_gene: TRBJ2-5
CDR3aa: CASSPPEGGWETQYF
CDR3nt: TGCGCCAGCAGCCCCCCGGAGGGTGGATGGGAGACCCAGTACTTC

v_gene: TRBV7-9
abundance: -
d_gene: TRBD1
j_gene: TRBJ1-2
CDR3aa: CASLRTGFFGYTF
CDR3nt: TGTGCCAGCCTACGGACAGGTTTTTTCGGCTACACCTTC

v_gene: TRBV5-1
abundance: -
d_gene: -
j_gene: TRBJ2-1
CDR3aa: CASRGGAEQFF
CDR3nt: TGCGCCAGCAGGGGGGGGGCTGAGCAGTTCTTC

v_gene: TRBV4-3
abundance: -
d_gene: TRBD1
j_gene: TRBJ2-5
CDR3aa: CASSQDRTGSHQETQYF
CDR3nt: TGCGCCAGCAGCCAAGACAGGACAGGGAGCCACCAAGAGACCCAGTACTTC

v_gene: TRBV6-1
abundance: -
d_gene: TRBD1
j_gene: TRBJ2-1
CDR3aa: CASLRTGGSPNEQFF
CDR3nt: TGTGCCAGCTTAAGGACAGGCGGTTCCCCCAATGAGCAGTTCTTC

v_gene: TRBV10-3
abundance: -
d_gene: -
j_gene: TRBJ2-7
CDR3aa: CAISDRVGYEQYF
CDR3nt: TGTGCCATCAGTGACAGGGTGGGCTACGAGCAGTACTTC

v_gene: TRBV4-3
abundance: -
d_gene: -
j_gene: TRBJ2-1
CDR3aa: CASSQDQWQGTSYNEQFF
CDR3nt: TGCGCCAGCAGCCAAGATCAATGGCAGGGCACTTCCTACAATGAGCAGTTCTTC

v_gene: TRBV7-2
abundance: -
d_gene: -
j_gene: TRBJ2-7
CDR3aa: CASSLAGVSSYEQYF
CDR3nt: TGTGCCAGCAGCTTAGCCGGGGTGAGCTCCTACGAGCAGTACTTC

v_gene: TRBV11-3
abundance: once
d_gene: TRBD1
j_gene: TRBJ1-2
CDR3aa: CASSLGPRGQGDGYTF
CDR3nt: TGTGCCAGCAGCTTAGGCCCCAGGGGACAGGGAGACGGCTACACCTTC

v_gene: TRBV4-1
abundance: -
d_gene: TRBD2
j_gene: TRBJ2-3
CDR3aa: CASSQVSGGSRNTQYF
CDR3nt: TGCGCCAGCAGCCAAGTTTCTGGCGGGAGTAGAAATACGCAGTATTTT

v_gene: TRBV29-1
abundance: -
d_gene: -
j_gene: TRBJ2-3
CDR3aa: CSVGLWELALRTDTQYF
CDR3nt: TGCAGCGTCGGCCTGTGGGAACTAGCTCTCCGTACAGATACGCAGTATTTT

v_gene: TRBV5-1
abundance: -
d_gene: TRBD1
j_gene: TRBJ1-2
CDR3aa: CASRQGQAPGYTF
CDR3nt: TGCGCCAGCAGACAGGGACAGGCGCCAGGCTACACCTTC

v_gene: TRBV10-1
abundance: -
d_gene: -
j_gene: TRBJ2-3
CDR3aa: CASSEYPGVGITDTQYF
CDR3nt: TGCGCCAGCAGTGAGTATCCCGGGGTCGGAATCACAGATACGCAGTATTTT

v_gene: TRBV5-1
abundance: -
d_gene: TRBD1
j_gene: TRBJ1-4
CDR3aa: CASSLQGAKNEKLFF
CDR3nt: TGCGCCAGCAGCTTGCAGGGGGCGAAAAATGAAAAACTGTTTTTT

v_gene: TRBV4-2
abundance: -
d_gene: TRBD1
j_gene: TRBJ2-7
CDR3aa: CASSQPGTGRTYEQYF
CDR3nt: TGTGCCAGCAGCCAGCCGGGGACAGGACGGACCTACGAGCAGTACTTC

v_gene: TRBV7-2
abundance: -
d_gene: -
j_gene: TRBJ1-5
CDR3aa: CASSLVGPGQREQPQHF
CDR3nt: TGTGCCAGCAGCTTAGTCGGTCCAGGGCAACGAGAACAGCCCCAGCATTTT

v_gene: TRBV5-6
abundance: once
d_gene: -
j_gene: TRBJ1-4
CDR3aa: CASSFGQTEEKLFF
CDR3nt: TGTGCCAGCAGCTTTGGACAGACCGAGGAAAAACTGTTTTTT

v_gene: TRBV7-9
abundance: -
d_gene: TRBD2
j_gene: TRBJ2-2
CDR3aa: CASSSPPSTSGGSTGELFF
CDR3nt: TGTGCCAGCAGCTCTCCACCGTCGACTAGCGGGGGGTCCACCGGGGAGCTGTTTTTT

v_gene: TRBV4-3
abundance: once
d_gene: TRBD1
j_gene: TRBJ2-7
CDR3aa: CASSPGQGSSYEQYF
CDR3nt: TGCGCCAGCAGCCCAGGACAGGGATCGTCCTACGAGCAGTACTTC

v_gene: TRBV30
abundance: -
d_gene: TRBD1
j_gene: TRBJ2-5
CDR3aa: CAWAGTGGETQYF
CDR3nt: TGTGCCTGGGCCGGGACAGGGGGAGAGACCCAGTACTTC

v_gene: TRBV19
abundance: -
d_gene: -
j_gene: TRBJ2-2
CDR3aa: CASSMAGQNTGELFF
CDR3nt: TGTGCCAGTAGTATGGCCGGACAGAACACCGGGGAGCTGTTTTTT

v_gene: TRBV11-2
abundance: -
d_gene: -
j_gene: TRBJ2-5
CDR3aa: CASSIGGAGETQYF
CDR3nt: TGTGCCAGCAGTATAGGGGGGGCCGGAGAGACCCAGTACTTC

v_gene: TRBV18
abundance: few
d_gene: -
j_gene: TRBJ1-5
CDR3aa: CASSPFGPRIGNQPQHF
CDR3nt: TGTGCCAGCTCACCCTTTGGCCCTAGGATAGGCAATCAGCCCCAGCATTTT

v_gene: TRBV19
abundance: -
d_gene: TRBD1
j_gene: TRBJ2-1
CDR3aa: CVHFRTGVRNEQFF
CDR3nt: TGTGTCCACTTTCGGACAGGGGTTCGGAATGAGCAGTTCTTC

v_gene: TRBV4-1
abundance: -
d_gene: -
j_gene: TRBJ1-2
CDR3aa: CASSQRVEGIYGYTF
CDR3nt: TGCGCCAGCAGCCAGAGAGTCGAGGGTATTTATGGCTACACCTTC

v_gene: TRBV7-9
abundance: few
d_gene: -
j_gene: TRBJ2-2
CDR3aa: CASSLGGKNTGELFF
CDR3nt: TGTGCCAGCAGCTTAGGCGGGAAGAACACCGGGGAGCTGTTTTTT

v_gene: TRBV1
abundance: -
d_gene: -
j_gene: TRBJ1-5
CDR3aa: CTSSQDLQGGQPQHF
CDR3nt: TGCACCAGCAGCCAAGACCTCCAGGGTGGTCAGCCCCAGCATTTT

v_gene: TRBV21-1
abundance: few
d_gene: -
j_gene: TRBJ2-5
CDR3aa: CASSRLQGRKTQYF
CDR3nt: TGTGCCAGCAGCAGGTTACAGGGGAGGAAGACCCAGTACTTC

v_gene: TRBV27
abundance: -
d_gene: TRBD1
j_gene: TRBJ2-7
CDR3aa: CASTDRSYEQYF
CDR3nt: TGTGCCAGTACGGACAGGTCCTACGAGCAGTACTTC

v_gene: TRBV4-1
abundance: -
d_gene: TRBD1
j_gene: TRBJ2-6
CDR3aa: CASSQPGQGANVLTF
CDR3nt: TGCGCCAGCAGTCAACCGGGACAGGGGGCCAACGTCCTGACTTTC

v_gene: TRBV30
abundance: -
d_gene: TRBD2
j_gene: TRBJ2-7
CDR3aa: CAWRSGLAGGQIYEQYF
CDR3nt: TGTGCCTGGAGATCCGGACTAGCGGGAGGGCAAATCTACGAGCAGTACTTC

v_gene: TRBV6-5
abundance: -
d_gene: -
j_gene: TRBJ2-7
CDR3aa: CASSYRGTTYEQYF
CDR3nt: TGTGCCAGCAGTTACAGGGGAACCACCTACGAGCAGTACTTC

v_gene: TRBV4-2
abundance: -
d_gene: TRBD1
j_gene: TRBJ1-2
CDR3aa: CASSQVPPTGTGFGYTF
CDR3nt: TGTGCCAGCAGCCAAGTTCCCCCGACCGGGACAGGGTTTGGCTACACCTTC

v_gene: TRBV5-4
abundance: -
d_gene: -
j_gene: TRBJ2-5
CDR3aa: CASSTAGQETQYF
CDR3nt: TGTGCCAGCAGCACCGCGGGGCAAGAGACCCAGTACTTC

v_gene: TRBV5-1
abundance: -
d_gene: TRBD1
j_gene: TRBJ2-2
CDR3aa: CASSRTGQNTGELFF
CDR3nt: TGCGCCAGCAGCCGGACAGGCCAAAACACCGGGGAGCTGTTTTTT

v_gene: TRBV5-4
abundance: -
d_gene: TRBD2
j_gene: TRBJ2-1
CDR3aa: CASSPGLADGNEQFF
CDR3nt: TGTGCCAGCAGCCCGGGACTAGCGGACGGGAATGAGCAGTTCTTC

v_gene: TRBV6-6
abundance: -
d_gene: -
j_gene: TRBJ1-1
CDR3aa: CASSYGGGTEAFF
CDR3nt: TGTGCCAGCAGTTATGGCGGGGGCACTGAAGCTTTCTTT

v_gene: TRBV7-9
abundance: once
d_gene: -
j_gene: TRBJ1-1
CDR3aa: CASSLGSEAFF
CDR3nt: TGTGCCAGCAGCTTGGGGAGTGAAGCTTTCTTT

v_gene: TRBV5-1
abundance: -
d_gene: TRBD2
j_gene: TRBJ2-1
CDR3aa: CASAGTSGNEQFF
CDR3nt: TGCGCCAGCGCCGGGACTAGCGGGAATGAGCAGTTCTTC

v_gene: TRBV6-6
abundance: -
d_gene: -
j_gene: TRBJ1-2
CDR3aa: CASSYWTEGYYGYTF
CDR3nt: TGTGCCAGCAGTTACTGGACGGAGGGCTACTATGGCTACACCTTC

v_gene: TRBV7-9
abundance: -
d_gene: -
j_gene: TRBJ2-1
CDR3aa: CASSLVLNEQFF
CDR3nt: TGTGCCAGCAGCTTAGTACTGAATGAGCAGTTCTTC

v_gene: TRBV6-5
abundance: -
d_gene: TRBD2
j_gene: TRBJ2-1
CDR3aa: CASSYLLAGYNEQFF
CDR3nt: TGTGCCAGCAGTTACTTGCTAGCGGGATACAATGAGCAGTTCTTC

v_gene: TRBV7-3
abundance: -
d_gene: TRBD1
j_gene: TRBJ2-2
CDR3aa: CASSGQGNTGELFF
CDR3nt: TGTGCCAGCAGCGGACAGGGCAACACCGGGGAGCTGTTTTTT

v_gene: TRBV7-2
abundance: -
d_gene: TRBD2
j_gene: TRBJ2-7
CDR3aa: CASSPIAGVNEQYF
CDR3nt: TGTGCCAGCAGCCCTATAGCGGGAGTTAACGAGCAGTACTTC

v_gene: TRBV5-5
abundance: -
d_gene: -
j_gene: TRBJ2-5
CDR3aa: CASTLSPAQETQYF
CDR3nt: TGTGCCAGCACCCTTAGCCCGGCCCAAGAGACCCAGTACTTC

v_gene: TRBV19
abundance: -
d_gene: -
j_gene: TRBJ2-1
CDR3aa: CASRNLRGTSDNEQFF
CDR3nt: TGTGCCAGTAGGAATCTACGGGGGACCTCGGACAATGAGCAGTTCTTC

v_gene: TRBV6-1
abundance: -
d_gene: TRBD1
j_gene: TRBJ1-5
CDR3aa: CASSELTGGGQPQHF
CDR3nt: TGTGCCAGCAGTGAATTGACAGGGGGCGGACAGCCCCAGCATTTT

v_gene: TRBV6-5
abundance: -
d_gene: -
j_gene: TRBJ1-2
CDR3aa: CASSPRGRDYGYTF
CDR3nt: TGTGCCAGCAGTCCCCGGGGTCGGGACTATGGCTACACCTTC

v_gene: TRBV20-1
abundance: -
d_gene: TRBD2
j_gene: TRBJ2-4
CDR3aa: CSAHSGGIQYF
CDR3nt: TGCAGTGCTCATAGCGGGGGCATTCAGTACTTC

v_gene: TRBV4-3
abundance: few
d_gene: -
j_gene: TRBJ1-2
CDR3aa: CASSQDGWGEVYGYTF
CDR3nt: TGCGCCAGCAGCCAAGATGGTTGGGGGGAGGTCTATGGCTACACCTTC

v_gene: TRBV9
abundance: -
d_gene: TRBD1
j_gene: TRBJ2-2
CDR3aa: CASSVDRDTGELFF
CDR3nt: TGTGCCAGCAGCGTGGACAGGGACACCGGGGAGCTGTTTTTT

v_gene: TRBV6-6
abundance: few
d_gene: -
j_gene: TRBJ1-4
CDR3aa: CASSDRVNEKLFF
CDR3nt: TGTGCCAGCAGTGACAGAGTAAATGAAAAACTGTTTTTT

v_gene: TRBV6-6
abundance: -
d_gene: -
j_gene: TRBJ1-2
CDR3aa: CASSYFPGVGNYGYTF
CDR3nt: TGTGCCAGCAGTTACTTCCCAGGGGTGGGTAACTATGGCTACACCTTC

v_gene: TRBV11-3
abundance: -
d_gene: TRBD1
j_gene: TRBJ2-3
CDR3aa: CASSLRGGRSTDTQYF
CDR3nt: TGTGCCAGCAGCCTAAGAGGGGGCAGGAGCACAGATACGCAGTATTTT

v_gene: TRBV5-1
abundance: -
d_gene: TRBD1
j_gene: TRBJ2-3
CDR3aa: CASSSGQRTDTQYF
CDR3nt: TGCGCCAGCAGCTCGGGACAGCGCACAGATACGCAGTATTTT

v_gene: TRBV19
abundance: once
d_gene: -
j_gene: TRBJ1-3
CDR3aa: CASSLVQIGRSGNTIYF
CDR3nt: TGTGCCAGTAGTTTAGTACAGATCGGGAGGTCTGGAAACACCATATATTTT